This TCR beta chain came from a study of a mutant IDH1 vaccine in newly diagnosed glioma. CDR3 size: 15 residues. The germline CDR1 and CDR2 sequences are LGHNA and YNFKEQ. V was cut by 2 bases and J by 4 bases, with 14 bases left in between. The time point: week 35, safety follow-up. Mutant IDH1 20-mer peptide, at 300 ug, made up each vaccine dose, with topical imiquimod. In regard to this clone: What it recognizes is unknown.

Measured with immunoSEQ multiplex PCR; TCRdb has only the in-frame clones, and not every one. Here the sample spans 35,000 to 50,000 clones, almost 95% being singletons. V is TRBV4-2 and J is TRBJ1-2; the D gene is possibly TRBD1 (5 bases). Source: PBMCs, taken from a glioma patient whose treatment included an IDH1 peptide vaccine. This TCR came from a man aged 50 or older with glioma. The CDR3 coding sequence is TGTGCCAGCAGCCAAATTTCCCGGGGGACCTATGGCTACACCTTC. Amino acid sequence: CASSQISRGTYGYTF.